Listed here is a single TCR beta chain. Its antigen is currently unknown. Generated by immunoSEQ multiplex PCR, the TCRdb table keeps only in-frame clones and is missing some. The top ten hold about 15% of the sample, which has nearly 30,000 clones, roughly four fifths seen once. The source of the sample is a study of vaccination effects on CD4 cells after COVID-19. Study-wide findings and caveats: Small numbers of convalescent patients limited the study. It also lacked early post-infection timepoints.

Germline values: CDR1 MNHEY, CDR2 SVGAGI. This CDR3 comprises 14 residues. Trimming stripped 0 bases from V and 8 bases from J, with 13 bases between. With the ViraFEST assay, the study expanded antigen-specific CD4+ T cells using viral peptide pools, then sequenced them. A roughly ten-day culture period preceded the isolation of CD4+ T cells. Participants each got two BNT162b2 or mRNA-1273 vaccine doses. The study found no prior SARS-CoV-2 infection in the vaccine recipients, who tested negative for nucleocapsid antibodies. Cultures of 2 million or so PBMC per well contained 10 IU/ml IL-2 plus 10 ug/ml peptides. Cultures had half their medium replaced with IL-2 medium on days 3 and 7.

The clonotype comes from a human donor who received a COVID-19 vaccine. This chain joins TRBV6-5 and TRBJ1-2; D gene unclear. This specimen consisted of CD4+ T cells from PBMCs cultured with HCoV-229E spike peptides, obtained after COVID-19 vaccination. Written as DNA, the CDR3 is TGTGCCAGCAGTTACTCACTTAGTGGGTACGGCTACACCTTC. Protein: CASSYSLSGYGYTF.